The sequence of this TCR beta chain was determined in a study of T-cell reconstitution after alpha-beta-depleted transplantation in children. Whole-study results and caveats: Once a year had passed after transplant, T-cell counts and diversity came mostly from newly produced T cells. The origin of alpha-beta T cells about two months after transplant was reportedly several hundred expanded graft clones. Recipient T cells and thymic progenitors that survived gave rise to the high TCRbeta diversity observed at day 60 in some patients.

Turning to this clonotype: Antigen specificity is unknown.

This sample's TCRbeta library carried unique molecular identifier barcodes. One entry per CDR3 protein, called by TCRdb with MiXCR from the PCR reads. This sample carries about 980,000 distinct CDR3 sequences, about 29% of them seen once, and the ten largest clones take over 25%. This receptor was taken from a boy in the first two years of life who had a stem cell transplant for SCID, so the T cells may come from the graft donor. This specimen was PBMCs, mostly from graft donor cells, taken 360 days after TCRalphabeta/CD19-depleted stem cell transplant.

The CDR3 DNA sequence: TGCGCCAGCAGCTTGTCGACCATTTGGGCGGTTCCAGGGGTCCCTTACAATGAGCAGTTCTTC. This sequence encodes CASSLSTIWAVPGVPYNEQFF. V and J are TRBV5-1 and TRBJ2-1; maybe TRBD1 (6 bases). V lost 1 base and J 4 bases, leaving 30 bases between the germline ends. The CDR3 spans 21 residues. Germline V gene data show CDR1 as SGHRS and CDR2 as YFSETQ.